This TCR beta chain was recovered during a study of cytomegalovirus exposure and HLA in healthy donors (dated by TCRdb to 2017 to 2019). As for the study more broadly: According to an earlier analysis of 587 of the donors, about 180 million T cells yielded 117 million unique TCR beta sequences and about 280 Gb of sequence data. About 300 gigabases of sequencing data and approximately 80 million unique TCR sequences were included in an early release covering roughly 600 HLA-typed donors. Among the roughly 400 genotyped donors, roughly 80% belonged to the genetic ancestry cluster associated with self-reported Caucasian donors. The study aimed to test whether signatures of past pathogen exposure could be identified by cataloging public T cell receptors. The study used immunosequencing to profile the T cell repertoires of around 600 subjects and linked those repertoires to cytomegalovirus serostatus. Besides the first cohort of 666 subjects, a separate validation cohort made up of over 100 different subjects was used. To predict cytomegalovirus infection status, the study brought together high-throughput TCR immunosequencing, statistical association of individual TCRs with disease status, and machine learning. In a later analysis, previously published TCR beta repertoires from fewer than 750 donors were re-analyzed and high-resolution HLA genotyping was added so that TCR occurrence patterns could be studied. Rather than drawing on any new phenotypic data, the later analysis identified candidate immune exposures from TCR beta sequences and the way those sequences occurred across donors. An earlier analysis of 500 to 650 of the donors applied high-throughput TCR beta sequencing to assess whether each TCR beta V gene segment acted as functional or pseudogenic. Donor age, sex, ethnicity and CMV serostatus were collected together with the repertoire data. A later genetic analysis took genome-wide SNP genotypes for about 65% of the roughly 670 donors and used that subset as a discovery cohort. Every repertoire in the discovery cohort had been generated on one and the same sequencing platform. HLA typing included class I and class II loci at four-digit resolution. The number of donors typed differed by locus, with 629-630 for A, B, C, DRB1 and DQB1, 522 for DQA1, over 600 for DPA1, and under 490 for DPB1. About five DR-DQ haplotypes were treated as single units for association and clustering because of strong linkage in the cohort. Among some 400 genotyped donors of the cohort, an average of approximately 230,000 unique TCR beta nucleotide sequences were sequenced per donor, approximately 20% of them non-productive. General findings and caveats noted by the study authors: The earlier analysis of almost 600 of the donors excluded some 15 rarely observed V segments, including chromosome 9 orphons, because counts were too low. The sequencing pipeline was judged likely to have produced a cluster of highly shared sequence variants as a technical artifact. In a later genetic analysis, fewer N-insertions in productive TCRs were reported among donors in an Asian-associated ancestry cluster than the 666-donor mean. The 87-base-pair reads could not distinguish some IMGT-functional V segments, including TRBV6-2 and TRBV6-3, so those segments were excluded. According to a later analysis, parvovirus B19, influenza, CMV and Epstein-Barr virus appeared linked to several top co-occurrence clusters. This cohort had only TCR beta chains sequenced, and the lack of alpha or paired-chain data limited which features could be detected. An earlier analysis of around 600 of the donors showed that most TCR beta V segments appeared in productive rearrangements either about 87% or about 30% of the time, which broadly matched IMGT annotations. HLA typing was unavailable for some donors at each locus, so association tests used only the typed subset. Strong co-occurrence of HLA alleles, especially DR and DQ, made assigning TCR associations to individual alleles difficult. A few of the identified cytomegalovirus-associated TCR beta chains were confirmed in vitro to be specific for cytomegalovirus antigens. A later analysis found that HLA-associated TCR beta chains were more clonally expanded and had lower generation probabilities than equally common non-associated chains. In a later analysis, TCR association rates were found to vary across HLA loci, with the most associated TCRs seen for DRB1 alleles and the fewest for HLA-C alleles. The authors suggested that the approach could potentially be extended to other disease states and immunological phenotypes. The only immune exposure information available for the cohort was CMV serostatus. A total of some 180 TCR beta chains were listed by the study as associated with cytomegalovirus. The classifier was reported to diagnose cytomegalovirus status with high specificity and sensitivity in both the original and validation cohorts. In a later genetic analysis, a missense DCLRE1C variant was associated with V-gene and J-gene trimming of TCR beta chains, and the association was replicated in an independent cohort. Presence/absence analyses assumed roughly uniform sequencing depth across donors, an assumption that may not hold. A later analysis found that most CMV-associated TCR beta chains appeared HLA-restricted, with HLA associations seemingly driven largely by CMV exposure. Correlated functional status among segregating V segments might reflect linkage disequilibrium, but an unknown experimental factor could not be ruled out. In a later analysis, around 15,000 TCR beta sequences were associated with specific HLA alleles at a false discovery rate of 0.05. A further reported finding was that TCR beta sequences accurately predicted the HLA-A and HLA-B alleles for most subjects in the first cohort. Most TCR sequences were seen in very few donors, while some public TCRs were found in many individuals.

The library was generated by the immunoSEQ multiplex PCR assay. For the multiplex PCR, a mixture combining 60 forward primers for TCR Vbeta segments and 13 reverse primers for TCR Jbeta segments was used. The CDR3 region of rearranged TCR beta genes was amplified from genomic DNA with a multiplex PCR assay. The amplified TCR beta libraries were sequenced on the Illumina HiSeq System as 87-base-pair reads. Regarding the original processing steps: In a later analysis, around 80 million unique TCR beta chains were counted across the roughly 610 repertoires, and some 10 million of these chains were shared by at least two donors. Raw reads were error-corrected and collapsed into unique sequences by a nearest-neighbor algorithm in which closely related sequences were merged to remove PCR and sequencing errors. Alignment of CDR3 sequences to IMGT reference sequences was used to assign V, D and J gene segments. For a sequence to be retained, a match of at least six nucleotides to both a V gene segment and a J gene segment was required. Rearrangements were classified as productive when the CDR3 lacked stop codons and remained in frame with V and J, and all other rearrangements were classified as non-productive. CDR3 was defined by IMGT convention, running from the second conserved V-encoded cysteine to the conserved J-encoded phenylalanine. The earlier analysis of 550 to 650 of the donors excluded any sequence lacking an unambiguous match to a single V gene segment. In an earlier analysis of almost 600 of the donors, a V segment was called functional when productive rearrangements were above 56.7%, and segregating when the standard deviation between donors exceeded 5%. A statistical classification framework was built to diagnose cytomegalovirus status from the catalog of TCR beta chain sequences. In a later analysis, TCR nucleotide sequences were compared against IMGT/GENE-DB human TR gene sequences so that V and J genes could be assigned. Using the TCRdist pipeline, a later analysis assigned CDR3 sequences along with most-parsimonious VDJ recombination scenarios. In a later analysis, every TCR beta chain was defined by the combination of its CDR3 amino acid sequence and its V-gene family, and reads without a unique V-gene family were dropped. A later analysis removed roughly 590 highly shared, low-generation-probability nucleotide sequences to deal with suspected cross-contamination and a sequencing artifact. For each public chain, a later analysis derived a clonal expansion index from normalized ranks of inferred template counts within each repertoire. In a later analysis, generation probabilities were computed using a VDJ recombination model fitted to out-of-frame rearrangements, and the results were checked against IGoR. In a later analysis, TCR-TCR, TCR-HLA and TCR-CMV co-occurrence was scored with hypergeometric tests, and a repertoire-size bias correction was applied to TCR pairs. To estimate false discovery rates, a later analysis permuted the HLA or CMV assignments 20 times. In a later analysis, co-occurring TCRs were grouped with DBSCAN, and TCRdist sequence similarity was added when clustering was performed within HLA-allele-positive subsets. Repertoires with fewer than 30,000 or more than 120,000 public chains, plus five repertoires with anomalous nucleotide sharing, were excluded from co-occurrence clustering. TCRdb retrieved this table from immuneACCESS and kept in-frame rearrangements only. Not all clones are present; in checked studies, unresolved V genes account for under half, and no reason is known for the remainder. The DNA was the basis for D and trimming; V, J and clone size are from that table. The table for this sample lists some 200,000 clones; around 79% of them were counted only once. Around 1.4% of the sample goes to the ten largest clones.

V trim: 8 bases; J trim: 5 bases; unmatched bases: 8. The CDR3 holds 14 amino acids from the cysteine to the phenylalanine. Kept here is only the CDR3 DNA, which spans 42 bases and is read in frame from base 1. From the germline V gene, CDR1 is MGHRA and CDR2 is YSYEKL. Comment on this clone: The specificity of this receptor is unknown. Within one base of it there is no much larger clone, and no base qualities were kept.

In total, roughly 710 healthy bone marrow donors made up the cohort. At the time of sampling, every cohort member was nominally healthy, though immune exposures that went unrecorded were likely present. The donor was CMV seropositive and was included in the group of 300 or so seropositive cohort members. A peripheral blood sample was provided by each donor, and peripheral blood mononuclear cells were used for TCR beta sequencing. The Qiagen DNeasy Blood Extraction Kit was used to extract genomic DNA from the blood cell samples. The sequence was obtained from a girl aged 10 to 17 in good health and CMV-seropositive. The rearrangement joined TRBV4-1 to TRBJ1-4; the junction holds 7 bases that match TRBD1. Specimen: PBMCs. Read as DNA, the sequence is TGCGCCAGCTACCGGACAGGTTCAAATGAAAAACTGTTTTTT. It codes for CASYRTGSNEKLFF.